Listed below are T cell receptor beta chains from one sample, sequenced in a study of cytomegalovirus exposure and HLA in healthy donors. Sequencing was performed with immunoSEQ multiplex PCR; in TCRdb, only in-frame clones are kept and a portion is missing. The table shows fewer than 200,000 clones, with approximately 78% occurring only once. The specimen was PBMCs. The source is a girl aged 2 to 9 in good health and CMV-seropositive. The CDR3 runs from the conserved cysteine through the conserved F or W. The order of the fields is J gene, V gene, clone size, D gene, CDR3 protein, CDR3 DNA. A D gene is named only where the DNA matches it firmly. Only part of the rows carry a size: once, few, many, or a class if the clone is expanded.

TRBJ1-1 TRBV7-9 . . CASSLSGAGSTEAFF TGTGCCAGCAGCTTAAGTGGGGCAGGCAGCACTGAAGCTTTCTTT
TRBJ1-2 TRBV7-6 . . CASSLGPRSGGYTF TGTGCCAGCAGCTTAGGCCCTAGGTCTGGGGGCTACACCTTC
TRBJ1-4 TRBV4-1 . . CASSQGQNRVFYEKLFF TGCGCCAGCAGCCAGGGGCAGAACCGGGTCTTTTATGAAAAACTGTTTTTT
TRBJ1-4 TRBV19 . . CASSGEELFF TGTGCCAGTAGCGGGGAGGAACTGTTTTTT
TRBJ2-7 TRBV30 . . CAWGTGYEQYF TGTGCCTGGGGTACGGGGTACGAGCAGTACTTC
TRBJ2-5 TRBV29-1 . TRBD2 CSVEGLGAGVRETQYF TGCAGCGTTGAGGGTCTAGGCGCGGGAGTTCGGGAGACCCAGTACTTC
TRBJ2-1 TRBV28 few TRBD2 CASSLVTGGWYNEQFF TGTGCCAGCAGTTTGGTTACGGGGGGATGGTACAATGAGCAGTTCTTC
TRBJ2-7 TRBV27 . TRBD1 CASSPTSQGALGEQYF TGTGCCAGCAGCCCTACGTCCCAGGGGGCGCTGGGGGAGCAGTACTTC
TRBJ2-1 TRBV4-2 few . CASSQDLKVAYTSTRLPYNEQFF TGTGCCAGCAGCCAAGATTTGAAAGTGGCATATACTAGCACACGCCTTCCCTACAATGAGCAGTTCTTC
TRBJ1-1 TRBV9 . TRBD1 CASSDGIDRGNTEAFF TGTGCCAGCAGCGATGGGATTGACAGGGGAAATACTGAAGCTTTCTTT
TRBJ2-2 TRBV7-9 few . CASSLTSGTGELFF TGTGCCAGCAGCTTAACTTCAGGCACCGGGGAGCTGTTTTTT
TRBJ2-7 TRBV7-2 . TRBD2 CASSARTSGSLGQYF TGTGCCAGCAGCGCACGGACTAGCGGGAGCCTCGGGCAGTACTTC
TRBJ2-3 TRBV5-1 . TRBD2 CASSRTSDIYGLAGVGGTDTQYF TGCGCCAGCAGCCGGACCTCGGATATATATGGACTAGCGGGAGTAGGGGGGACAGATACGCAGTATTTT
TRBJ2-5 TRBV7-8 . TRBD2 CASSRTSDVEYQETQYF TGTGCCAGCAGCCGGACTAGCGACGTCGAGTACCAAGAGACCCAGTACTTC
TRBJ2-5 TRBV29-1 . TRBD2 CSVDVRGLATETQYF TGCAGCGTTGACGTTAGGGGACTAGCGACGGAGACCCAGTACTTC
TRBJ2-7 TRBV6-1 few . CASSESYEQYF TGTGCCAGCAGTGAGAGCTACGAGCAGTACTTC
TRBJ1-1 TRBV28 once . CASIHDRLYTEAFF TGTGCCAGCATTCATGACAGGCTCTACACTGAAGCTTTCTTT
TRBJ1-5 TRBV19 . . CASSIFGQISNQPQHF TGTGCCAGTAGTATTTTTGGCCAGATTAGCAATCAGCCCCAGCATTTT
TRBJ1-1 TRBV7-2 once . CASSLARLGTEAFF TGTGCCAGCAGCTTAGCGAGGCTGGGCACTGAAGCTTTCTTT
TRBJ2-7 TRBV13 . . CASSLVRGGGVSYEQYF TGTGCCAGCAGCTTAGTTCGCGGAGGAGGGGTCTCCTACGAGCAGTACTTC
TRBJ2-7 TRBV4-1 . TRBD1 CASSQGDRDVNYEQYF TGCGCCAGCAGCCAGGGAGACAGGGACGTAAACTACGAGCAGTACTTC
TRBJ2-2 TRBV13 . . CASSTASVNTGELFF TGTGCCAGCAGCACTGCTAGCGTGAACACCGGGGAGCTGTTTTTT
TRBJ2-7 TRBV28 . TRBD2 CASGQLDLAGVGEQYF TGTGCCAGCGGACAATTGGACCTAGCGGGAGTCGGAGAGCAGTACTTC
TRBJ2-3 TRBV4-2 . TRBD2 CASSHFSGTTDTQYF TGTGCCAGCAGCCACTTTAGCGGGACCACAGATACGCAGTATTTT
TRBJ2-2 TRBV13 . . CASSKRGGKTGELFF TGTGCCAGCAGTAAAAGGGGGGGGAAAACCGGGGAGCTGTTTTTT
TRBJ1-2 TRBV2 . TRBD1 CARSRTDRDYYGYTF TGTGCCAGAAGTAGGACCGACAGGGACTACTATGGCTACACCTTC
TRBJ2-5 TRBV5-1 . . CASSPLGETQYF TGCGCCAGCAGCCCGCTAGGAGAGACCCAGTACTTC
TRBJ2-5 TRBV30 . . CAWNSRQILQETQYF TGTGCCTGGAATTCTAGGCAAATCCTCCAAGAGACCCAGTACTTC
TRBJ1-4 TRBV9 . TRBD1 CASSVAPTGKNEKLFF TGTGCCAGCAGCGTAGCCCCGACAGGGAAGAATGAAAAACTGTTTTTT
TRBJ1-2 TRBV5-1 . . CASSLGALGYTF TGCGCCAGCAGCCTGGGGGCGCTTGGCTACACCTTC
TRBJ1-1 TRBV27 . . CASSSTFGGLNTEAFF TGTGCCAGCAGTTCCACCTTCGGGGGGTTGAACACTGAAGCTTTCTTT
TRBJ1-5 TRBV7-3 . . CASSGDGHSNQPQHF TGTGCCAGCAGCGGCGACGGACATAGCAATCAGCCCCAGCATTTT
TRBJ2-2 TRBV9 . TRBD2 CASNQPLAAGDYTGELFF TGTGCCAGCAACCAACCCTTAGCAGCGGGAGATTACACCGGGGAGCTGTTTTTT
TRBJ2-1 TRBV5-5 . TRBD2 CASSSFAGVSYNEQFF TGTGCCAGCAGCTCTTTCGCGGGAGTTTCCTACAATGAGCAGTTCTTC
TRBJ1-2 TRBV30 . TRBD1 CAWSYRGEEGYTF TGTGCCTGGAGTTACAGGGGAGAAGAGGGCTACACCTTC
TRBJ2-1 TRBV19 . TRBD1 CASSIVGDSSYNEQFF TGTGCCAGTAGTATAGTAGGGGACAGCTCCTACAATGAGCAGTTCTTC
TRBJ1-1 TRBV11-2 . . CASAYPEAFF TGTGCCAGCGCGTACCCCGAAGCTTTCTTT
TRBJ1-5 TRBV7-9 . . CASSLVSGGDQPQHF TGTGCCAGCAGCTTAGTTTCCGGGGGTGACCAGCCCCAGCATTTT
TRBJ2-6 TRBV7-9 . TRBD1 CASRGDSPSAGANVLTF TGTGCCAGCAGGGGGGACAGTCCGTCAGCTGGGGCCAACGTCCTGACTTTC
TRBJ2-1 TRBV11-2 . . CASSSFYKIYNEQFF TGTGCCAGCAGCTCCTTTTACAAGATATACAATGAGCAGTTCTTC
TRBJ2-1 TRBV9 . . CASSVAAGEQFF TGTGCCAGCAGCGTAGCGGCGGGAGAGCAGTTCTTC
TRBJ2-3 TRBV29-1 once . CSVAGGAIGTDTQYF TGCAGCGTTGCGGGCGGGGCCATAGGCACAGATACGCAGTATTTT
TRBJ2-1 TRBV7-2 . . CASPRSGDFYNEQFF TGTGCCAGCCCCCGAAGCGGCGACTTTTACAATGAGCAGTTCTTC
TRBJ2-7 TRBV29-1 once TRBD2 CSVDSSGRQYEQYF TGCAGCGTTGATTCCAGCGGGAGACAGTACGAGCAGTACTTC
TRBJ1-1 TRBV5-1 . TRBD1 CASSLDRGMTEAFF TGCGCCAGCAGCTTAGACAGGGGGATGACTGAAGCTTTCTTT
TRBJ2-2 TRBV15 many . CATSRDSGYATGELFF TGTGCCACCAGCAGAGATTCAGGCTATGCGACCGGGGAGCTGTTTTTT
TRBJ2-6 TRBV30 . TRBD1 CACGQGGSSGANVLTF TGTGCCTGCGGACAGGGGGGAAGCTCTGGGGCCAACGTCCTGACTTTC
TRBJ2-1 TRBV10-3 . TRBD2 CAIGGASGFEDEQFF TGTGCCATCGGGGGGGCTAGCGGGTTCGAGGATGAGCAGTTCTTC
TRBJ1-1 TRBV6-1 few . CASSGGTNTEAFF TGTGCCAGCAGTGGGGGCACCAACACTGAAGCTTTCTTT
TRBJ2-5 TRBV5-1 . TRBD1 CASSTGQGGEETQYF TGCGCCAGCAGTACCGGACAGGGGGGTGAGGAGACCCAGTACTTC
TRBJ2-7 TRBV7-9 . . CASSLYAFGPYEQYF TGTGCCAGCAGCCTATATGCGTTTGGGCCGTACGAGCAGTACTTC